Listed below are T cell receptor beta chains from one sample, sequenced in a study of T cells in narcolepsy. Method: immunoSEQ multiplex PCR; TCRdb's copy keeps in-frame clones and lacks some. The sample carries about 30,000 clones, 83% recorded once. Sequenced sample: memory (CD45RA-) CD4+ T cells from blood. Receptors were obtained from a human donor in good health. CDR3s include the opening cysteine and the closing phenylalanine or tryptophan. A D gene is named only where the DNA matches it firmly. A row's size may be missing; if present it is once, few, many or a size class.

size | D | length | J | V | DNA | CDR3
. | . | 11 | TRBJ1-2 | TRBV28 | TGTGCCAGCAGCGACAGGAAGGGCTACACCTTC | CASSDRKGYTF
. | . | 15 | TRBJ1-2 | TRBV6-5 | TGTGCCAGCAGTTACGGGGGCAGGGGCAGCTATGGCTGCACCTTC | CASSYGGRGSYGCTF
. | . | 13 | TRBJ2-5 | TRBV10-2 | TGCGCCAGCAGTGCGGTCAGCCCAGAGACCCAGTACTTC | CASSAVSPETQYF
. | . | 16 | TRBJ1-6 | TRBV2 | TGTGCCAGCAGGTCCGACTCCGGGATTCTCCATTCACCCCTCCACTTT | CASRSDSGILHSPLHF
. | . | 13 | TRBJ1-5 | TRBV2 | TGTGCCAGCAGTGTTGATAGCAATCAGCCCCAGCATTTT | CASSVDSNQPQHF
. | TRBD1 | 15 | TRBJ2-1 | TRBV5-4 | TGTGCCAGCAGCTTGGCTCCGGGACAGTTCAATGAGCAGTTCTTC | CASSLAPGQFNEQFF
. | . | 15 | TRBJ2-5 | TRBV7-2 | TGTGCCAGCAGCTTATCTACAGGGAGTGGGGAGACCCAGTACTTC | CASSLSTGSGETQYF
once | . | 12 | TRBJ2-3 | TRBV6-1 | TGTGCCAGCAGTGTCGTTTTCGATACGCAGTATTTT | CASSVVFDTQYF
. | . | 15 | TRBJ1-4 | TRBV6-5 | TGTGCCAGCAGTTACTCGGGGCGCATAGGAGAAAAACTGTTTTTT | CASSYSGRIGEKLFF
. | . | 11 | TRBJ2-3 | TRBV7-9 | TGTGCCAGCAGCTACACAGATACGCAGTATTTT | CASSYTDTQYF
. | . | 15 | TRBJ2-1 | TRBV12-5 | TGTGCTAGTGGTTTGCCAGGGCTTGGGTCCAATGAGCAGTTCTTC | CASGLPGLGSNEQFF
. | TRBD1 | 13 | TRBJ2-1 | TRBV9 | TGTGCCAGCAGCTTACAGGGGGAGAATGAGCAGTTCTTC | CASSLQGENEQFF
once | TRBD1 | 16 | TRBJ1-4 | TRBV28 | TGTGCCAGCAGAGAGCTCGACAGGGTTAACCGTGAAAAACTGTTTTTT | CASRELDRVNREKLFF
. | TRBD1 | 15 | TRBJ1-3 | TRBV28 | TGTGCCAGCAGTTCTACAGGGGGACAACGAAACACCATATATTTT | CASSSTGGQRNTIYF
. | TRBD2 | 14 | TRBJ2-2 | TRBV29-1 | TGCAGCGTTTATGGACTAGGGAACACCGGGGAGCTGTTTTTT | CSVYGLGNTGELFF
few | . | 15 | TRBJ1-1 | TRBV10-3 | TGTGCCATCAGCGTACGAGGGGAATGGGACACTGAAGCTTTCTTT | CAISVRGEWDTEAFF
. | . | 13 | TRBJ2-5 | TRBV2 | TGTGCCAGCAGTGATGGGACTGGGGAGACCCAGTACTTC | CASSDGTGETQYF
. | . | 12 | TRBJ1-4 | TRBV7-8 | TGTGCCAGCAGCTTACATTCGGAAAAACTGTTTTTT | CASSLHSEKLFF
. | . | 15 | TRBJ1-2 | TRBV5-4 | TGTGCCAGCAGCTTCTATAGGCAGGGGAACTATGGCTACACCTTC | CASSFYRQGNYGYTF
. | TRBD1 | 20 | TRBJ2-6 | TRBV27 | TGTGCCAGCAGCCAGACAGGGTTTGTCTCCGCAAACTCTGGGGCCAACGTCCTGACTTTC | CASSQTGFVSANSGANVLTF
. | . | 14 | TRBJ2-3 | TRBV30 | TGTGCCTGGAGTGTACTTACAGGCACAGATACGCAGTATTTT | CAWSVLTGTDTQYF
. | . | 12 | TRBJ2-5 | TRBV5-1 | TGCGCCAGCAGCTTGAGTAGAGAGACCCAGTACTTC | CASSLSRETQYF
few | . | 15 | TRBJ2-3 | TRBV5-1 | TGCGCCAGCACCTCCTTAGTAGCGGCCACAGATACGCAGTATTTT | CASTSLVAATDTQYF
. | . | 12 | TRBJ2-2 | TRBV11-3 | TGTGCCAGCAGCTCAAACACCGGGGAGCTGTTTTTT | CASSSNTGELFF
few | TRBD1 | 18 | TRBJ1-2 | TRBV7-4 | TGTGCCAGCAGCTTAAAGTTTAGGACAGGGGTTGATAACTATGGCTACACCTTC | CASSLKFRTGVDNYGYTF
. | TRBD1 | 17 | TRBJ1-5 | TRBV4-1 | TGCGCCAGCCGACAAAATGCCGGGACAGGGTCAGGTCAGCCCCAGCATTTT | CASRQNAGTGSGQPQHF
. | TRBD1 | 14 | TRBJ1-5 | TRBV28 | TGTGCCAGTGTGCGTTGGCAGGGGGATCAGCCCCAGCATTTT | CASVRWQGDQPQHF
. | . | 12 | TRBJ2-1 | TRBV11-2 | TGTGCCAGCAGCTTAGAAACTATTGTGCAGTTCTTC | CASSLETIVQFF
. | . | 14 | TRBJ2-2 | TRBV28 | TGTGCCAGTCTCGGTTCGGGGGCGAACGGGGAGCTGTTTTTT | CASLGSGANGELFF
. | . | 18 | TRBJ1-1 | TRBV10-3 | TGTGCCACCCAGCAGATATCACGCAGGGGAAGCGTGAACACTGAAGCTTTCTTT | CATQQISRRGSVNTEAFF
. | . | 15 | TRBJ2-5 | TRBV6-6 | TGTGCCAGCAGTTTGTTCGGTTTCCCCAAAGAGACTCAGTACTTC | CASSLFGFPKETQYF
few | . | 14 | TRBJ2-1 | TRBV6-4 | TGTGCCAGCAGTGACTCGTTAAAGGGTAGCTTGCAGTTCTTC | CASSDSLKGSLQFF
few | . | 16 | TRBJ2-4 | TRBV5-1 | TGCGCCAGCAGCTTGCAGCCGGGTTTGGCCAAAAACATTCAGTACTTC | CASSLQPGLAKNIQYF
. | . | 12 | TRBJ1-1 | TRBV29-1 | TGCAGCGTTGAAGCCGGGAGCACTGAAGCTTTCTTT | CSVEAGSTEAFF
. | . | 13 | TRBJ1-6 | TRBV6-1 | TGTGCCAGCAGTGAGGGGCAGGGTGTACCCCTCCACTTT | CASSEGQGVPLHF
. | . | 14 | TRBJ1-2 | TRBV10-3 | TGTGCCATCAGTCCCGGGAGTCGAAACTATGGCTACACCTTC | CAISPGSRNYGYTF
. | . | 13 | TRBJ1-1 | TRBV30 | TGTGCCTGGAGGAAGGGGGGAGACACTGAAGCTTTCTTT | CAWRKGGDTEAFF
. | TRBD1 | 17 | TRBJ2-7 | TRBV18 | TGTGCCAGCTCCCCCGGGCAGGGGGCGAGATCCAGTGGAGAGCAGTACTTC | CASSPGQGARSSGEQYF
. | . | 13 | TRBJ1-1 | TRBV7-9 | TGTGCCAGCAGCTTAGGGAGGGGGGATGTGCCTTTCTTT | CASSLGRGDVPFF
. | TRBD1 | 13 | TRBJ1-1 | TRBV2 | TGTGCCAGCAACCGGGACAGGGCCACTGAAGCTTTCTTT | CASNRDRATEAFF